This T cell receptor beta chain appears in the sequencing data of a study of blood T cell repertoires in COVID-19. Across the whole study: From the United States, Italy and Spain came samples of acute and convalescent COVID-19. PBMCs, B-cell-depleted T cells, or T cells provided the cDNA or gDNA that made up the material.

The length of the CDR3 is 14 residues. Trimming removed 0 bases from V and 6 bases from J, with 8 bases in between. Looked up from germline, CDR1 is ENHRY and CDR2 is SYGVKD. Under the authors' procedure: Amplification of reference gene primers was used by the study to estimate nucleated cell counts. Method: immunoSEQ multiplex PCR; TCRdb's copy keeps in-frame clones and lacks some. V and J calls and clone size are copied from that table; D and trimming were computed from the DNA. This sample has fewer than 250,000 clones, with about 83% found just once. The TCR was taken from a man aged 45-65 years with active or convalescent COVID-19. The sample comprised peripheral blood. The chain has TRBV10-3 and TRBJ1-4; D is unclear. CDR3 residues: CAISESSPDEKLFF. In DNA form, the CDR3 reads TGTGCCATCAGTGAGTCGTCTCCTGATGAAAAACTGTTTTTT.